The 18 T cell receptor beta chains presented below share a single source sample, sequenced in a study of cytomegalovirus exposure and HLA in healthy donors. Use of 60 Vbeta and 13 Jbeta primers characterized the PCR. The data were produced by immunoSEQ multiplex PCR, yet TCRdb's version contains in-frame clones alone and is incomplete. The data show 75,000 to 100,000 clones, about 80% seen once. The specimen sequenced was PBMCs. These receptor sequences come from a man aged 55 to 70 in good health and CMV-seropositive.

The rearrangement joins TRBV7-2 to TRBJ2-7; TRBD1 matches at 7 bases. After removal of 5 bases from V and 2 bases from J, the junction contained 9 bases not matched to a gene. Germline lookup yields CDR1 SGHTA and CDR2 FQGNSA. The CDR3 totals 15 residues. The CDR3 here is CASSPWGQSTYEQYF. The CDR3 bases are TGTGCCAGCAGCCCGTGGGGACAGAGCACCTACGAGCAGTACTTC.

This chain joins TRBV7-9 and TRBJ1-1, with TRBD1 matching 9 bases. In germline, CDR1 is SEHNR, CDR2 FQNEAQ (reference sequence). CDR3 length equals 14 residues. Germline trimming cut 6 bases from V and 10 bases from J; bases unmatched to any gene: 12. The CDR3 coding sequence is TGTGCCAGCAGAGCCGGGACAGGGATTTATGCAGCTTTCTTT. It yields the protein CASRAGTGIYAAFF.

The rearrangement links TRBV6-1 to TRBJ2-7; 9 nucleotides align to TRBD2. Germline values: CDR1 MNHNS, CDR2 SASEGT. V was pared by 2 bases and J by 3 bases, with 11 bases of the junction left unmatched. The CDR3 extends over 17 amino acids. This chain's CDR3 is CASSESSGLANFYEQYF. DNA for the CDR3: TGTGCCAGCAGTGAATCATCGGGACTAGCCAATTTCTACGAGCAGTACTTC.

V usage is TRBV4-1 and J usage is TRBJ2-1; tentative D call: TRBD2 (6 bases). Trimming removed 3 bases at V and 3 bases at J, with 12 bases between. CDR3 length equals 15 residues. Germline CDR1 is MGHRA and CDR2 is YSYEKL. This CDR3 is CASSQSQGGYNEQFF. DNA of the CDR3: TGCGCCAGCAGCCAGAGCCAGGGAGGCTACAATGAGCAGTTCTTC.

In this sample, this clone turned up many times. The V and J genes are TRBV18 and TRBJ2-5, with TRBD1 matching over 10 bases. Germline V gene sequence: CDR1 KGHSH, CDR2 LQKENI. The CDR3 contains 19 residues. The V and J ends lost 3 bases and 5 bases, in that order; junction bases with no gene match: 18. CDR3 nucleotides: TGTGCCAGCTCACCCCGGGACAGGGGTTCCACCTGGGGCCGGGAGACCCAGTACTTC. It translates to CASSPRDRGSTWGRETQYF.

The V gene is TRBV9, the J gene TRBJ1-6; 11 bases align to TRBD1. The CDR3 contains 15 residues. Unmatched junction bases numbered 5, after V lost 7 bases and J lost 5 bases. Looked up from germline, CDR1 is SGDLS and CDR2 is YYNGEE. The CDR3 protein is CASGGQGGNNSPLHF. The CDR3 DNA reads as TGTGCCAGCGGGGGACAGGGGGGCAATAATTCACCCCTCCACTTT. The full variable domain, its missing parts supplied by reference TRBV9 and TRBJ1-6, is DSGVTQTPKHLITATGQRVTLRCSPRSGDLSVYWYQQSLDQGLQFLIQYYNGEERAKGNILERFSAQQFPDLHSELNLSSLELGDSALYFCASGGQGGNNSPLHFGNGTRLTVT.

The chain employs TRBV7-3 and TRBJ2-3; 11 nucleotides align to TRBD2. Germline values: CDR1 SGHTA, CDR2 FQGTGA. V lost 5 bases and J lost 2; bases outside the gene matches: 6. The CDR3 sequence is 16 residues long. The chain's CDR3 is CASSHGTSGITDTQYF. Here the CDR3 DNA reads TGTGCCAGCAGCCACGGGACTAGCGGTATCACAGATACGCAGTATTTT. The full variable domain, completed using reference TRBV7-3 and TRBJ2-3, is GAGVSQTPSNKVTEKGKYVELRCDPISGHTALYWYRQSLGQGPEFLIYFQGTGAADDSGLPNDRFFAVRPEGSVSTLKIQRTERGDSAVYLCASSHGTSGITDTQYFGPGTRLTVL.

The V gene is TRBV9, the J gene TRBJ1-1; no clear D. The V gene's germline CDR1 is SGDLS and CDR2 YYNGEE. V shed 0 bases and J shed 1 base, with 4 bases lying between them. The CDR3 is 13 residues long. The CDR3 region is CASSVDRNTEAFF. DNA of the CDR3: TGTGCCAGCAGCGTAGACAGGAACACTGAAGCTTTCTTT.

Of note for this clone: No DNA is shown, since the ends of the CDR3 on it are uncertain; the CDR3 is the one TCRdb lists. The rearrangement links TRBV21-1 to TRBJ2-1; the table's TRBD2 call for D was not verified on the DNA. TRBV21-1 is given as a pseudogene. The CDR3 numbers 16 amino acids, ends counted. This CDR3 is CASSKVGGGAEGEQFF.

V is TRBV9 and J is TRBJ2-1, with D maybe TRBD2 (9 bases). Trimming removed 0 bases at V and 9 bases at J, with 19 bases between. The CDR3 is 16 residues long. CDR1 is SGDLS and CDR2 is YYNGEE in the germline V gene. In DNA, the CDR3 is TGTGCCAGCAGCGTAGGGTCCAGCGGGGGGACAGGTGAGCAGTTCTTC. This encodes CASSVGSSGGTGEQFF.

V gene TRBV30 combines with J gene TRBJ1-1, with D possibly matching TRBD1 (5 bases). V lost 0 bases to trimming and J lost 3 bases, with 14 bases between them. The CDR3 sequence is 15 residues long. CDR1 GTSNPN and CDR2 SVGIG come from the germline V gene (reference sequence). CDR3: CAWSVHMGGDTEAFF. In DNA, the CDR3 is TGTGCCTGGAGTGTACACATGGGGGGGGACACTGAAGCTTTCTTT.

The chain combines TRBV4-3 with TRBJ2-5; D is ambiguous. This CDR3 region has 11 residues. Germline values: CDR1 LGHNA, CDR2 YSLEER. V was cut by 0 bases and J by 9 bases, with 5 bases left in between. The CDR3 DNA is TGCGCCAGCAGCCAAGATAATCCCCAGTACTTC. Translation gives CASSQDNPQYF.

This chain uses TRBV7-3 with TRBJ1-1; D is unclear. V was clipped by 1 base and J by 0 bases, with 9 bases between them. This CDR3 region has 15 residues. Germline loops: CDR1 SGHTA, CDR2 FQGTGA. The CDR3 DNA is TGTGCCAGCAGCTTAAGCCCACCAGTGAACACTGAAGCTTTCTTT. Protein product: CASSLSPPVNTEAFF.

The chain combines TRBV9 with TRBJ1-2, with D hard to call. The CDR3 is 14 residues long. Germline CDR1 is SGDLS and CDR2 is YYNGEE. Deletions cut 1 base from V and 7 bases from J, with 14 bases between. CDR3 DNA: TGTGCCAGCAGCGTAACTATGGCAGTCGGTGGCTACACCTTC. Residues: CASSVTMAVGGYTF.

The V and J genes are TRBV18 and TRBJ2-2, with 10 bases matching TRBD1. CDR1 and CDR2 (germline): KGHSH, LQKENI. The CDR3 is made up of 16 amino acids. V trimming: 4 bases; J trimming: 1 base; junction bases outside the gene matches: 3. DNA of the CDR3: TGTGCCAGCTCACGGAGGACAGGGGGGAACACCGGGGAGCTGTTTTTT. It is translated as CASSRRTGGNTGELFF.

The chain carries TRBV2 and TRBJ1-1; D uncertain. CDR1 and CDR2 (germline): SNHLY, FYNNEI. This CDR3 spans 11 amino acids. The V gene lost 7 bases and the J gene lost 10 bases, with 13 bases spanning the gap. Here the CDR3 DNA reads TGTGCCAGCATAGCCCCCTGTGTAGCTTTCTTT. Translation: CASIAPCVAFF.

The chain has TRBV7-8 and TRBJ1-3; 8 bases agree with TRBD1. The germline gives CDR1 SGHVS, CDR2 FQNEAQ. The CDR3 has 14 amino acids. The ends lost 5 bases at V and 2 bases at J; junction bases unmatched: 2. The CDR3 reads CASSPGGPGNTIYF. The CDR3 bases are TGTGCCAGCAGCCCAGGGGGCCCTGGAAACACCATATATTTT.

The chain employs TRBV6-5 and TRBJ1-5, with 7 bases aligning to TRBD1. The germline V gene encodes CDR1 MNHEY and CDR2 SVGAGI. V shed 6 bases, J shed 5 bases, and the junction held 7 bases outside the gene matches. The CDR3 is made up of 14 amino acids. The CDR3 region has the DNA TGTGCCAGCAGCCTCAGGGGGAAGGATCAGCCCCAGCATTTT. It translates to CASSLRGKDQPQHF.